This T cell receptor (beta chain) comes out of a study of cytomegalovirus exposure and HLA in healthy donors. V shed 5 bases, J shed 4 bases, and the junction held 6 bases outside the gene matches. The CDR3 spans 14 residues. From germline, CDR1 is SGHTA and CDR2 FQGNSA. The primer mix had 60 Vbeta and 13 Jbeta primers. Sequencing used immunoSEQ multiplex PCR; TCRdb keeps in-frame clones, though not all of them. This table holds roughly 130,000 clones, 80% found once. Study results and limitations: High sensitivity and specificity were reportedly achieved when the classifier diagnosed cytomegalovirus status. With further analysis later on, most CMV-associated TCR beta chains appeared HLA-restricted.

Nominally healthy donors were sampled, though unrecorded immune exposures were likely. As for this clone: Antigen unknown.

Input material: PBMCs. The TCR comes from a man aged 40-49 years in good health and CMV-seronegative. The gene calls are TRBV7-2 and TRBJ2-3; 7 nucleotides agree with TRBD1. In nucleotides, the CDR3 is TGTGCCAGCAGCCAGGACAGGTCGGCAGATACGCAGTATTTT. Translated, it gives CASSQDRSADTQYF.